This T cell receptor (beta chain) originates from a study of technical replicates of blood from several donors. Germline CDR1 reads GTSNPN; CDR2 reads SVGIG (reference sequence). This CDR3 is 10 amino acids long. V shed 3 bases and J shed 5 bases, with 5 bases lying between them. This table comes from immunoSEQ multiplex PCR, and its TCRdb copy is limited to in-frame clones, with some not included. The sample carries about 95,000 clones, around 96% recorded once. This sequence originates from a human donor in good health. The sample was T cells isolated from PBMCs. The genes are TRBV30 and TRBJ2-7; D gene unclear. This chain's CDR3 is CAWSRNEQYF. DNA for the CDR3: TGTGCCTGGAGCCGTAACGAGCAGTACTTC.